The 10 T cell receptor beta chains in this list originate from one sample, sequenced in a study of metastatic and nonmetastatic thyroid tumors. TCRdb reprocessed the PCR reads using MiXCR. The table lists 26,000 or so clones, 15% of them singletons. Thyroid surgery was performed in patients who had received no treatment beforehand. Sequenced material: blood. The source of these receptors is a male donor with papillary thyroid cancer or a benign thyroid nodule (not recorded which). Some clones in this sample may be carry-over from other donors' samples.

There are many counts of this clone. The chain combines TRBV13 with TRBJ2-7, with a tentative D call TRBD2 (6 bases). CDR3 size: 15 residues. V was pared by 5 bases and J by 0 bases, with 14 bases between. The germline V gene has CDR1 PRHDT and CDR2 FYEKMQ (reference sequence). The chain's CDR3 is CASSPRRDSSYEQYF. The CDR3 DNA reads as TGTGCCAGCAGCCCACGGAGGGACTCCTCCTACGAGCAGTACTTC.

This clone appeared many times. This CDR3 reads CASSFNVDSYNEQFF. The CDR3 region has the DNA TGTGCCAGCAGCTTTAACGTAGACTCCTACAATGAGCAGTTCTTC. The chain couples TRBV7-9 to TRBJ2-1; D gene ambiguous. CDR3 length equals 15 residues. Between the trimmed V and J ends, which lost 3 bases and 0 bases, there was a span of 9 bases. CDR1 and CDR2 (germline): SEHNR, FQNEAQ (reference sequence).

The table lists this clone with many counts. This may stem from a read error, because a much larger clone lies one nucleotide away. The CDR3 coding sequence is TGCGCCAGCAGTGAGTGGACAGGGGGCGAGCAGTACTTC. Residues: CASSEWTGGEQYF. The V call is TRBV10-2, the J call TRBJ2-7, with 10 bases that match TRBD1. The CDR3 is made up of 13 amino acids. The germline V gene has CDR1 WSHSY and CDR2 SAAADI. J lost 6 bases, V lost 1 base, and 0 bases had no gene match.

This clone came up a few times. The chain joins TRBV6-2 or TRBV6-3 to TRBJ1-5; D is perhaps TRBD1 (6 bases). The CDR3 length is 17 residues. The V end lost 4 bases, the J end lost 1 base, and 17 bases lay between the germline ends. Germline V gene lookup returns CDR1 MNHEY and CDR2 SVGEGT. Here the CDR3 reads CASSSVPTGSSNQPQHF. Written as DNA, the CDR3 is TGTGCCAGCAGTTCTGTACCTACAGGGTCGAGCAATCAGCCCCAGCATTTT.

This clone has more than one count but fewer than ten. The J gene is TRBJ1-1, the V gene TRBV19; possible D gene TRBD1, 6 bases. The germline gives CDR1 LNHDA, CDR2 SQIVND (reference sequence). V lost 6 bases, J lost 5 bases, and 28 bases lay in between. The CDR3 has 18 amino acids. CDR3 sequence: CASRVGAAAEAPRTEAFF. In nucleotides, the CDR3 is TGTGCCAGTAGGGTGGGGGCTGCCGCCGAGGCACCGAGAACTGAAGCTTTCTTT. Full variable domain (remainder filled in from reference TRBV19 and TRBJ1-1): DGGITQSPKYLFRKEGQNVTLSCEQNLNHDAMYWYRQDPGQGLRLIYYSQIVNDFQKGDIAEGYSVSREKKESFPLTVTSAQKNPTAFYLCASRVGAAAEAPRTEAFFGQGTRLTVV.

CDR3 residues: CASSSPYARSGTSSYEQYF. The DNA for the CDR3 is TGTGCCAGCAGCTCCCCTTACGCACGGTCCGGGACTAGCTCCTACGAGCAGTACTTC. The chain employs TRBV11-1 and TRBJ2-7; 8 nucleotides align to TRBD2. V lost 4 bases to trimming and J lost 0 bases; unmatched junction nucleotides: 17. Germline V CDR1 and CDR2: SGHAT, FQDESV (reference sequence). The CDR3 loop spans 19 amino acids. Full variable domain (outside the CDR3, taken from reference TRBV11-1 and TRBJ2-7): EAEVAQSPRYKITEKSQAVAFWCDPISGHATLYWYRQILGQGPELLVQFQDESVVDDSQLPKDRFSAERLKGVDSTLKIQPAELGDSAMYLCASSSPYARSGTSSYEQYFGPGTRLTVT.

The J gene is TRBJ2-3, the V gene TRBV3-1; D is unclear. The CDR3 length is 14 residues. Germline CDR1 reads LGHDT; CDR2 reads YNNKEL (reference sequence). Trimming removed 0 bases from V and 0 bases from J, with 4 bases in between. The CDR3 DNA is TGTGCCAGCAGCCAAGACAGGAGCACAGATACGCAGTATTTT. The encoded protein is CASSQDRSTDTQYF.

This clone was observed at least ten times. The sample has other DNA sequences that encode this CDR3 too. V usage is TRBV9 and J usage is TRBJ2-1, with D maybe TRBD2 (5 bases). Trimming left V 6 bases short and J 4 bases short, with 14 bases between. The CDR3 spans 14 residues. CDR1 and CDR2 (germline): SGDLS, YYNGEE. CDR3 sequence reads: CASKRDYNYNEQFF. The CDR3 DNA reads TGTGCCAGCAAGCGAGACTACAATTACAATGAGCAGTTCTTC.

In the case of this clone: Just one base apart from a much larger clone, this may be a read error. The genes are TRBV3-1 and TRBJ2-5; possibly TRBD2 for D (6 bases). With 4 bases removed from V and 4 bases from J, the gap between germline ends came to 13 bases. The germline gives CDR1 LGHDT, CDR2 YNNKEL (reference sequence). The CDR3 is 14 amino acids. CDR3 sequence: CASSLPTRSETQYF. The CDR3 DNA sequence: TGTGCCAGCAGCCTACCGACTAGGTCAGAGACCCAGTACTTC.

V gene TRBV6-1 combines with J gene TRBJ2-7; no firm D call. V lost 7 bases to trimming and J lost 3 bases, with 13 bases between them. Per the germline V gene, CDR1 is MNHNS and CDR2 is SASEGT. CDR3 size: 13 residues. As DNA, the CDR3 is TGTGCCAGCATTAAACATTATAGCTACGAGCAGTACTTC. Amino acid sequence: CASIKHYSYEQYF.